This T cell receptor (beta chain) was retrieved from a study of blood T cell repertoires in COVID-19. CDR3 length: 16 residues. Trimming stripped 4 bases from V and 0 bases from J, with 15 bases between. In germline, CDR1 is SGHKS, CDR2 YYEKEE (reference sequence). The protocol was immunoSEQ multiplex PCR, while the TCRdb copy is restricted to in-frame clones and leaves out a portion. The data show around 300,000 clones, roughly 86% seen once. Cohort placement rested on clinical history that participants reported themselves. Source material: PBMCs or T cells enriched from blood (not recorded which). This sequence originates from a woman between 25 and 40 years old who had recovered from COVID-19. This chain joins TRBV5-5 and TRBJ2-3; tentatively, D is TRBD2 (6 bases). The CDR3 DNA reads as TGTGCCAGCAGCCCCCCCGCGGGACCTAGCACAGATACGCAGTATTTT. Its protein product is CASSPPAGPSTDTQYF.